The rows below give T cell receptor beta chains drawn from one sample of a study of PD-L1 blockade in urothelial cancer. The data were produced by immunoSEQ multiplex PCR, yet TCRdb's version contains in-frame clones alone and is incomplete. This sample has roughly 40,000 clones; 81% occur once, and the top ten carry approximately 2.9%. Sample: PBMCs, taken around atezolizumab (anti-PD-L1) treatment. The receptor set was obtained from a man between 70 and 80 years old with urothelial cancer. The CDR3 runs from the conserved cysteine through the conserved F or W. The D gene is left open where the match is weak. Size is stated for part of the rows, as once, few or many counts, or as a class when the clone is expanded.

cdr3_aa: CASTLGQGDNQPQHF
cdr3_nt: TGTGCCAGCACCCTAGGACAGGGGGACAATCAGCCCCAGCATTTT
v_call: TRBV2
cdr3_length: 15
clone_size: .
d_call: TRBD1
j_call: TRBJ1-5

cdr3_aa: CASSPRGGQGSYGYTF
cdr3_nt: TGTGCCAGCAGCCCCCGCGGGGGACAGGGAAGCTATGGCTACACCTTC
v_call: TRBV5-8
cdr3_length: 16
clone_size: .
d_call: TRBD1
j_call: TRBJ1-2

cdr3_aa: CASSESGRVYGYTF
cdr3_nt: TGTGCCAGCAGTGAATCGGGCAGGGTGTATGGCTACACCTTC
v_call: TRBV2
cdr3_length: 14
clone_size: .
d_call: .
j_call: TRBJ1-2

cdr3_aa: CASRGTGSSQPQHF
cdr3_nt: TGTGCCAGCAGGGGGACAGGGAGTAGTCAGCCCCAGCATTTT
v_call: TRBV28
cdr3_length: 14
clone_size: .
d_call: TRBD1
j_call: TRBJ1-5

cdr3_aa: CSANSGDTQYF
cdr3_nt: TGCAGTGCAAATAGCGGAGATACGCAGTATTTT
v_call: TRBV20-1
cdr3_length: 11
clone_size: .
d_call: .
j_call: TRBJ2-3

cdr3_aa: CASSLLREVTNTEAFF
cdr3_nt: TGTGCCAGCAGTCTGCTCAGGGAGGTGACGAACACTGAAGCTTTCTTT
v_call: TRBV27
cdr3_length: 16
clone_size: .
d_call: .
j_call: TRBJ1-1

cdr3_aa: CASSIVGGDGLETQYF
cdr3_nt: TGTGCCAGTAGTATAGTTGGGGGGGATGGATTGGAGACCCAGTACTTC
v_call: TRBV19
cdr3_length: 16
clone_size: .
d_call: TRBD2
j_call: TRBJ2-5

cdr3_aa: CASSYGQGTDTQYF
cdr3_nt: TGTGCCAGCAGTTACGGACAGGGCACAGATACGCAGTATTTT
v_call: TRBV7-6
cdr3_length: 14
clone_size: .
d_call: TRBD1
j_call: TRBJ2-3

cdr3_aa: CASSPGLAYTDTQYF
cdr3_nt: TGTGCCAGCAGCCCGGGACTAGCGTACACAGATACGCAGTATTTT
v_call: TRBV11-1
cdr3_length: 15
clone_size: once
d_call: TRBD2
j_call: TRBJ2-3

cdr3_aa: CASSLAGMVSVPSDTQYF
cdr3_nt: TGTGCCAGCAGCTTAGCCGGGATGGTCTCCGTCCCTTCGGATACGCAGTATTTT
v_call: TRBV7-2
cdr3_length: 18
clone_size: .
d_call: .
j_call: TRBJ2-3

cdr3_aa: CASSLLQGRNTEAFF
cdr3_nt: TGTGCCAGCAGCCTCCTACAGGGGAGGAACACTGAAGCTTTCTTT
v_call: TRBV6-6
cdr3_length: 15
clone_size: few
d_call: TRBD1
j_call: TRBJ1-1

cdr3_aa: CASSPRRGYNEQFF
cdr3_nt: TGTGCCAGCAGCCCTCGGAGGGGATACAATGAGCAGTTCTTC
v_call: TRBV7-2
cdr3_length: 14
clone_size: .
d_call: .
j_call: TRBJ2-1

cdr3_aa: CASSPRQGGTEAFF
cdr3_nt: TGTGCCAGCAGCCCCCGACAGGGTGGAACTGAAGCTTTCTTT
v_call: TRBV7-9
cdr3_length: 14
clone_size: once
d_call: TRBD1
j_call: TRBJ1-1

cdr3_aa: CASSRDRGDYGYTF
cdr3_nt: TGTGCCAGCAGTCGGGACAGGGGGGACTATGGCTACACCTTC
v_call: TRBV6-5
cdr3_length: 14
clone_size: .
d_call: TRBD1
j_call: TRBJ1-2

cdr3_aa: CASRQYGGANIQYF
cdr3_nt: TGTGCCAGCAGACAATACGGGGGTGCCAACATTCAGTACTTC
v_call: TRBV27
cdr3_length: 14
clone_size: .
d_call: .
j_call: TRBJ2-4

cdr3_aa: CAHPGQGNEKLFF
cdr3_nt: TGTGCCCACCCGGGACAGGGAAATGAAAAACTGTTTTTT
v_call: TRBV30
cdr3_length: 13
clone_size: .
d_call: TRBD1
j_call: TRBJ1-4

cdr3_aa: CASISGRGYEQFF
cdr3_nt: TGTGCCAGTATTTCCGGGAGAGGCTATGAGCAGTTCTTC
v_call: TRBV19
cdr3_length: 13
clone_size: .
d_call: .
j_call: TRBJ2-1

cdr3_aa: CASSQDTGNNEQFF
cdr3_nt: TGTGCCAGCAGCCAAGACACCGGGAACAATGAGCAGTTCTTC
v_call: TRBV4-2
cdr3_length: 14
clone_size: once
d_call: .
j_call: TRBJ2-1

cdr3_aa: CAWGRHRANTGELFF
cdr3_nt: TGTGCCTGGGGGCGTCACCGCGCGAACACCGGGGAGCTGTTTTTT
v_call: TRBV30
cdr3_length: 15
clone_size: .
d_call: .
j_call: TRBJ2-2

cdr3_aa: CASSPLGAGTDTQYF
cdr3_nt: TGCGCCAGCAGCCCACTGGGGGCGGGCACAGATACGCAGTATTTT
v_call: TRBV4-1
cdr3_length: 15
clone_size: few
d_call: .
j_call: TRBJ2-3

cdr3_aa: CSSEYNEQFF
cdr3_nt: TGCAGTTCGGAGTACAATGAGCAGTTCTTC
v_call: TRBV20-1
cdr3_length: 10
clone_size: .
d_call: .
j_call: TRBJ2-1

cdr3_aa: CASSLRRQGAGNEQFF
cdr3_nt: TGTGCCAGCAGCTTGCGTCGACAGGGGGCTGGCAATGAGCAGTTCTTC
v_call: TRBV5-5
cdr3_length: 16
clone_size: .
d_call: TRBD1
j_call: TRBJ2-1

cdr3_aa: CASSLQGLGSFTGELFF
cdr3_nt: TGTGCCAGCAGCCTTCAGGGGTTGGGAAGTTTCACCGGGGAGCTGTTTTTT
v_call: TRBV5-6
cdr3_length: 17
clone_size: .
d_call: .
j_call: TRBJ2-2

cdr3_aa: CASKVGVGSPLHF
cdr3_nt: TGTGCCAGCAAAGTCGGGGTAGGTTCACCCCTCCACTTT
v_call: TRBV2
cdr3_length: 13
clone_size: .
d_call: .
j_call: TRBJ1-6

cdr3_aa: CASSQGELTSGFTDTQYF
cdr3_nt: TGCGCCAGCAGCCAAGGAGAGTTAACTAGCGGATTCACAGATACGCAGTATTTT
v_call: TRBV4-3
cdr3_length: 18
clone_size: .
d_call: TRBD2
j_call: TRBJ2-3

cdr3_aa: CATNGQGASGQYF
cdr3_nt: TGTGCCACCAACGGACAGGGGGCATCCGGGCAGTATTTT
v_call: TRBV27
cdr3_length: 13
clone_size: .
d_call: TRBD1
j_call: TRBJ2-3

cdr3_aa: CASRRGTGNEQYF
cdr3_nt: TGTGCCAGCAGACGAGGGACAGGTAACGAGCAGTACTTC
v_call: TRBV2
cdr3_length: 13
clone_size: .
d_call: TRBD1
j_call: TRBJ2-7

cdr3_aa: CASSSPGQGTAFF
cdr3_nt: TGTGCCAGCAGTTCTCCCGGACAGGGGACAGCTTTCTTT
v_call: TRBV27
cdr3_length: 13
clone_size: .
d_call: TRBD1
j_call: TRBJ1-1

cdr3_aa: CASSRYSGWAKTQYF
cdr3_nt: TGTGCCAGCAGCCGGTATTCCGGCTGGGCAAAGACCCAGTACTTC
v_call: TRBV14
cdr3_length: 15
clone_size: .
d_call: .
j_call: TRBJ2-5

cdr3_aa: CASSVQSGVGNTIYF
cdr3_nt: TGTGCCAGCAGCGTTCAAAGCGGGGTGGGGAACACCATATATTTT
v_call: TRBV5-4
cdr3_length: 15
clone_size: .
d_call: .
j_call: TRBJ1-3

cdr3_aa: CASSITGGYYNEQFF
cdr3_nt: TGCGCCAGCAGTATAACAGGGGGCTACTACAATGAGCAGTTCTTC
v_call: TRBV4-1
cdr3_length: 15
clone_size: .
d_call: TRBD1
j_call: TRBJ2-1

cdr3_aa: CASSLVLRAANEKLFF
cdr3_nt: TGTGCCAGCAGTCTGGTACTCAGGGCGGCGAATGAAAAACTGTTTTTT
v_call: TRBV28
cdr3_length: 16
clone_size: few
d_call: .
j_call: TRBJ1-4